This is a list of T cell receptor beta chains from one sample in a study of long-term antiretroviral therapy in people with HIV. The repertoire was sequenced with immunoSEQ multiplex PCR; TCRdb's copy has only in-frame clones and lacks some. The sample includes roughly 34,000 clones, around 94% of them seen just once. Sequenced here: unsorted PBMCs, sampled around 5.3 years after starting antiretroviral therapy. These receptors originate from a woman in her forties or fifties with HIV. Both conserved end residues are part of each CDR3. The order of the fields is D gene, CDR3 length, V gene, clone size, J gene, CDR3 protein, CDR3 DNA. A D gene is named only where the DNA matches it firmly. Expanded clones are given a class, and other clones once, few, many or no size at all.

>TRBD1|15|TRBV5-1|-|TRBJ2-1
CASSLERTGNNEQFF
TGCGCCAGCAGCTTAGAGAGGACAGGGAACAATGAGCAGTTCTTC
>-|15|TRBV18|-|TRBJ2-1
CASSPGMSSYNEQFF
TGTGCCAGCTCACCAGGCATGAGCTCCTACAATGAGCAGTTCTTC
>-|13|TRBV6-5|-|TRBJ1-1
CASSRRQNTEAFF
TGTGCCAGCAGTCGCCGACAGAACACTGAAGCTTTCTTT
>-|14|TRBV6-6|-|TRBJ2-3
CASSVQGEEDTQYF
TGTGCCAGCAGTGTACAGGGCGAGGAAGATACGCAGTATTTT
>-|15|TRBV7-8|once|TRBJ2-3
CASSKTDYWEPRQYF
TGTGCCAGCAGCAAAACCGACTACTGGGAGCCAAGGCAGTATTTT
>-|13|TRBV19|-|TRBJ2-2
CAAADSNTGELFF
TGTGCCGCCGCGGACTCGAACACCGGGGAGCTGTTTTTT
>-|13|TRBV5-8|-|TRBJ1-1
CASLGEIYTEAFF
TGTGCCAGCTTGGGTGAGATTTACACTGAAGCTTTCTTT
>-|14|TRBV7-9|-|TRBJ2-3
CASSRTPSTDTQYF
TGTGCCAGCAGCCGGACCCCGAGCACAGATACGCAGTATTTT
>-|14|TRBV5-1|-|TRBJ1-1
CASTQGGGGPEAFF
TGCGCCAGCACCCAAGGTGGGGGAGGCCCTGAAGCTTTCTTT
>-|18|TRBV29-1|-|TRBJ1-1
CSVEDFSLGSWTGTEAFF
TGCAGCGTTGAAGATTTCTCTCTCGGGAGTTGGACGGGCACTGAAGCTTTCTTT
>-|16|TRBV5-4|once|TRBJ2-5
CASSQEWTGSQQTQYF
TGTGCCAGCAGCCAAGAGTGGACGGGGAGCCAGCAGACCCAGTACTTC
>-|12|TRBV4-2|-|TRBJ2-7
CASSQDSYEQYF
TGTGCCAGCAGCCAAGATTCCTACGAGCAGTACTTC
>-|14|TRBV29-1|-|TRBJ2-3
CSVRWGTSTDTQYF
TGCAGCGTCAGATGGGGTACTAGCACAGATACGCAGTATTTT
>TRBD1|13|TRBV28|once|TRBJ1-2
CASSVWGTGGYTF
TGTGCCAGCAGCGTTTGGGGGACAGGGGGCTACACCTTC
>TRBD1|14|TRBV29-1|-|TRBJ2-3
CSVDPTGTTDTQYF
TGCAGCGTTGATCCGACAGGGACGACAGATACGCAGTATTTT
>TRBD1|14|TRBV27|-|TRBJ1-5
CASTGTGGDQPQHF
TGTGCCAGCACCGGGACAGGGGGCGATCAGCCCCAGCATTTT
>-|12|TRBV6-5|-|TRBJ2-1
CASSYGPYEQFF
TGTGCCAGCAGTTACGGGCCGTATGAGCAGTTCTTC
>-|13|TRBV7-8|-|TRBJ1-1
CASSLAEGGGAFF
TGTGCCAGCAGCTTAGCGGAGGGAGGGGGAGCTTTCTTT
>-|15|TRBV6-1|-|TRBJ1-5
CASSERGAPNQPQHF
TGTGCCAGCAGTGAGAGGGGGGCCCCCAATCAGCCCCAGCATTTT
>-|17|TRBV7-3|-|TRBJ1-6
CASSETGMSAYNSPLHF
TGTGCCAGCAGCGAAACAGGGATGAGCGCCTATAATTCACCCCTCCACTTT
>-|16|TRBV4-3|once|TRBJ2-6
CASSQEQGAGANVLTF
TGCGCCAGCAGCCAAGAGCAGGGAGCGGGGGCCAACGTCCTGACTTTC
>-|14|TRBV2|once|TRBJ2-5
CASRGQGGAETQYF
TGTGCCAGCAGAGGACAGGGAGGGGCAGAGACCCAGTACTTC
>-|11|TRBV20-1|-|TRBJ2-7
CSASRRLEQYF
TGCAGTGCTAGTCGCCGGCTAGAGCAGTACTTC
>-|14|TRBV29-1|-|TRBJ1-2
CSVSGQGYGYGYTF
TGCAGCGTCTCCGGCCAGGGGTATGGCTATGGCTACACCTTC
>-|15|TRBV7-2|-|TRBJ2-5
CASSLGGREKETQYF
TGTGCCAGCAGCTTAGGGGGCAGGGAAAAAGAGACCCAGTACTTC
>-|14|TRBV2|once|TRBJ1-4
CASSEGVNNEKLFF
TGTGCCAGCAGTGAAGGGGTCAATAATGAAAAACTGTTTTTT
>-|14|TRBV5-5|-|TRBJ1-4
CASSVPGTNEKLFF
TGTGCCAGCAGCGTCCCCGGTACTAATGAAAAACTGTTTTTT
>TRBD1|14|TRBV27|-|TRBJ1-6
CASSLRGQGSPLHF
TGTGCCAGCAGTTTACGGGGACAGGGATCACCCCTCCACTTT
>TRBD1|16|TRBV9|once|TRBJ2-5
CASSVAVRQGQETQYF
TGTGCCAGCAGCGTAGCGGTAAGACAGGGGCAAGAGACCCAGTACTTC
>TRBD1|16|TRBV7-9|-|TRBJ1-2
CASSFPGQGDDYGYTF
TGTGCCAGCAGCTTTCCGGGACAGGGAGACGACTATGGCTACACCTTC
>-|14|TRBV4-1|-|TRBJ1-2
CASSQSQGNDGYTF
TGCGCCAGCAGCCAATCTCAAGGGAACGATGGCTACACCTTC
>-|13|TRBV5-4|-|TRBJ1-2
CASTIGSNYGYTF
TGTGCCAGCACTATAGGCAGTAACTATGGCTACACCTTC
>-|16|TRBV5-6|-|TRBJ2-6
CASSLFFLTGANVLTF
TGTGCCAGCAGCTTGTTCTTCCTTACTGGGGCCAACGTCCTGACTTTC